Each of the 7 T cell receptor beta chains below was sequenced from the same sample in a study of synovial regulatory T cells in juvenile arthritis. Here immunoSEQ multiplex PCR was the method, and the copy in TCRdb shows in-frame clones only, minus some. The sample includes roughly 9,200 clones. Sequenced material: Treg cells from blood. Subset described: remaining (HLA-DR-negative) circulating blood Treg cells. These TCRs come from a donor aged 2-30 years with juvenile idiopathic arthritis.

The chain links TRBV6-5 to TRBJ2-7; TCRdb reports TRBD1, a call that lacks DNA to check it against. This CDR3 has 14 amino acids. Only the protein is on record. Germline V CDR1 and CDR2: MNHEY, SVGAGI. The CDR3 loop reads CASKTPGRTYEQYF.

This chain joins TRBV5-1 and TRBJ2-7. The V gene's germline CDR1 is SGHRS and CDR2 YFSETQ. This CDR3 is built from 11 residues. The coding DNA is unavailable. The CDR3 is CASRREYEQYF.

J is TRBJ1-5 and V is TRBV18; TCRdb reports TRBD1, a call that lacks DNA to check it against. CDR1 and CDR2 (germline): KGHSH, LQKENI. There are 16 residues in the CDR3. No DNA accompanies this entry. CDR3 sequence: CASSLIGQGGNQPQHF.

The gene calls are TRBV27 and TRBJ1-2; TCRdb selects TRBD1, and the lack of DNA leaves this call unchecked. This CDR3 spans 12 amino acids. No DNA is listed. The V gene's germline CDR1 is MNHEY and CDR2 SMNVEV (reference sequence). Here the CDR3 reads CASSFTAGGYTF.

Here the CDR3 reads CASRGWGGGYTF. V is TRBV27 and J is TRBJ1-2. The CDR3 totals 12 residues. DNA for this receptor is not on file. The germline CDR1 and CDR2 sequences are MNHEY and SMNVEV (reference sequence).

V gene TRBV11-2 combines with J gene TRBJ2-3. Per the germline V gene, CDR1 is SGHAT and CDR2 is FQNNGV. This CDR3 contains 13 residues. The entry carries no DNA sequence. The CDR3 spells CASSPPGTDTQYF.

This rearrangement joins TRBV28 to TRBJ1-1; the TRBD1 assignment by TCRdb is unverifiable without DNA. CDR3 length equals 12 residues. The protein alone is recorded here. Germline V gene data show CDR1 as MDHEN and CDR2 as SYDVKM. This CDR3 is CASSLQNTEAFF.